The 27 T cell receptor beta chains reported below all come from one sample, sequenced in a study of shared T cell receptors in the human thymus. Method: immunoSEQ multiplex PCR; TCRdb's copy keeps in-frame clones and lacks some. The repertoire holds 600,000 to 900,000 clones, with 80% to 90% as singletons. The same data also contributed to another study, on human thymus T cells.

The sequencing input was thymocytes. These receptors were taken from a girl in the first two years of life with a congenital heart defect.

The chain carries TRBV7-2 and TRBJ1-5, with unresolved D. Germline V gives CDR1 SGHTA, CDR2 FQGNSA. Trimming removed 1 base at V and 2 bases at J, with 9 bases between. This CDR3 spans 15 amino acids. Here the CDR3 reads CASSLGVQGNQPQHF. The CDR3 DNA reads as TGTGCCAGCAGCTTAGGAGTCCAGGGCAATCAGCCCCAGCATTTT.

This clone came up once. This chain uses TRBV5-6 with TRBJ2-5, with D tentatively TRBD2 (5 bases). The V end was cut by 2 bases, the J end by 3 bases, with 11 bases between. Per germline, CDR1 SGHDT and CDR2 YYEEEE. This CDR3 is built from 14 residues. CDR3 residues: CASSLGLIEETQYF. CDR3 bases: TGTGCCAGCAGCTTAGGACTGATCGAAGAGACCCAGTACTTC.

The rearrangement links TRBV28 to TRBJ2-7; unclear D gene. The CDR3 is made up of 13 amino acids. The germline gives CDR1 MDHEN, CDR2 SYDVKM. Trimming took off 2 bases at V and 3 bases at J, with 8 bases between the two ends. CDR3 residues: CASSLGPSYEQYF. For the CDR3, the DNA is TGTGCCAGCAGTTTAGGTCCTAGCTACGAGCAGTACTTC.

The chain carries TRBV7-9 and TRBJ1-1; 8 bases line up with TRBD1. V shed 6 bases and J 2 bases; nucleotides not matched to a gene: 17. The CDR3 consists of 18 residues. The germline V gene encodes CDR1 SEHNR and CDR2 FQNEAQ (reference sequence). CDR3 in amino acids: CASRSPPGGDIINTEAFF. CDR3 in DNA: TGTGCCAGCAGATCGCCCCCAGGGGGCGATATAATAAACACTGAAGCTTTCTTT. The full variable domain, its missing parts supplied by reference TRBV7-9 and TRBJ1-1, is DTGVSQNPRHKITKRGQNVTFRCDPISEHNRLYWYRQTLGQGPEFLTYFQNEAQLEKSRLLSDRFSAERPKGSFSTLEIQRTEQGDSAMYLCASRSPPGGDIINTEAFFGQGTRLTVV.

This clone was observed a handful of times. This sequence joins TRBV19 and TRBJ1-1; 11 bases are a match to TRBD1. V trimming: 5 bases; J trimming: 4 bases; junction bases outside the gene matches: 6. Germline CDR1 LNHDA, CDR2 SQIVND (reference sequence). The CDR3 covers 15 residues. The CDR3 loop is CASSPGQGAGTEAFF. The DNA for the CDR3 is TGTGCCAGTAGTCCTGGACAGGGGGCCGGCACTGAAGCTTTCTTT.

The V gene is TRBV9, the J gene TRBJ2-3; 10 bases are shared with TRBD2. This CDR3 comprises 18 residues. V shed 4 bases and J 0 bases; nucleotides not matched to a gene: 11. Germline V gives CDR1 SGDLS, CDR2 YYNGEE. The CDR3 loop reads CASSPWVAGGTSTDTQYF. The CDR3 coding sequence is TGTGCCAGCAGCCCTTGGGTAGCGGGGGGTACTAGCACAGATACGCAGTATTTT.

The genes are TRBV9 and TRBJ1-1, with 11 bases aligning to TRBD1. J was trimmed by 5 bases and V by 4 bases; bases with no gene match: 13. Germline V gives CDR1 SGDLS, CDR2 YYNGEE. CDR3 length: 17 residues. DNA of the CDR3: TGTGCCAGCAGCCCGGAAGGGGGGACAGGGGGAGGAACTGAAGCTTTCTTT. Translating gives CASSPEGGTGGGTEAFF.

The V gene is TRBV27, the J gene TRBJ1-5; perhaps TRBD1 as D (5 bases). Trimming cost V 4 bases and J 5 bases, with 15 bases left between them. CDR1 is MNHEY and CDR2 is SMNVEV in the germline V gene (reference sequence). The length of the CDR3 is 15 residues. The CDR3 reads CASSSMGGEHQPQHF. For the CDR3, the DNA is TGTGCCAGCAGTTCCATGGGAGGGGAGCATCAGCCCCAGCATTTT.

The V call is TRBV15, the J call TRBJ1-5; D perhaps matches TRBD1 (6 bases). Trimming pared 1 base from V and 12 bases from J, leaving 22 bases between. Germline V CDR1 and CDR2: LNHNV, YYDKDF (reference sequence). There are 16 residues in the CDR3. CDR3: CATSRVGGGKKADQHF. In DNA, the CDR3 is TGTGCCACCAGCAGAGTTGGGGGGGGCAAAAAAGCGGACCAGCATTTT. The variable domain in full, completed from reference TRBV15 and TRBJ1-5, reads DAMVIQNPRYQVTQFGKPVTLSCSQTLNHNVMYWYQQKSSQAPKLLFHYYDKDFNNEADTPDNFQSRRPNTSFCFLDIRSPGLGDTAMYLCATSRVGGGKKADQHFGDGTRLSIL.

The chain joins TRBV2 to TRBJ2-5; the D is unclear. There are 13 residues in the CDR3. Trimming removed 4 bases at V and 2 bases at J, with 8 bases between. Germline CDR1 and CDR2: SNHLY and FYNNEI. The chain's CDR3 is CASSVLRQETQYF. The CDR3 coding sequence is TGTGCCAGCAGTGTTCTGCGGCAAGAGACCCAGTACTTC.

The chain employs TRBV29-1 and TRBJ1-1, with D possibly matching TRBD1 (6 bases). V shed 0 bases and J shed 7 bases, with 36 bases lying between them. This CDR3 is 21 amino acids long. Germline V gives CDR1 SQVTM, CDR2 ANQGSEA. CDR3 protein: CSVEDLELNRRGPPVGSEAFF. CDR3 in DNA: TGCAGCGTTGAAGATCTGGAACTAAATCGCAGGGGCCCCCCTGTTGGCAGTGAAGCTTTCTTT.

This clone showed up just once. The genes are TRBV19 and TRBJ2-5; D ambiguous. Germline CDR1 reads LNHDA; CDR2 reads SQIVND (reference sequence). The CDR3 contains 13 residues. Between the trimmed V and J ends, which lost 7 bases and 2 bases, there was a span of 11 bases. The CDR3 coding sequence is TGTGCCAGTAAAGAGGCAGCACAAGAGACCCAGTACTTC. Translating it yields CASKEAAQETQYF.

This rearrangement joins TRBV6-1 to TRBJ2-1; 7 bases agree with TRBD1. V lost 6 bases to trimming and J lost 3 bases; unmatched junction nucleotides: 8. The CDR3 has 15 residues. Per germline, CDR1 MNHNS and CDR2 SASEGT. The CDR3 DNA follows: TGTGCCAGCAGGATCGGGACAGTTGACTACAATGAGCAGTTCTTC. Its protein is CASRIGTVDYNEQFF.

This chain connects TRBV19 to TRBJ1-2, with 8 bases matching TRBD1. CDR1 and CDR2 from the germline V gene are LNHDA and SQIVND (reference sequence). CDR3 length equals 14 residues. The V gene end was trimmed by 4 bases and the J gene end by 6 bases; junction bases not matched to a gene: 7. CDR3 sequence reads: CASSSFGDRNGYTF. CDR3 DNA: TGTGCCAGTAGTAGCTTCGGGGACAGGAATGGCTACACCTTC.

The V and J genes are TRBV9 and TRBJ2-2; no reliable D call. Germline assignment: CDR1 SGDLS and CDR2 YYNGEE. V lost 3 bases and J lost 6, with 9 bases in between. CDR3 size: 13 residues. CDR3 coding DNA: TGTGCCAGCAGCGCCAGACATGCCGGGGAGCTGTTTTTT. It is translated as CASSARHAGELFF.

This clone has a single count. The chain couples TRBV18 to TRBJ2-2, with 8 bases lining up with TRBD1. Germline trimming cut 3 bases from V and 7 bases from J; bases unmatched to any gene: 7. This CDR3 is 15 amino acids long. Looked up from germline, CDR1 is KGHSH and CDR2 is LQKENI. Here the CDR3 DNA reads TGTGCCAGCTCACCCGACAGGGGAGCGGTCGGGGAGCTGTTTTTT. This translates into CASSPDRGAVGELFF.

The J gene is TRBJ1-2, the V gene TRBV6-6, with a weak D call TRBD1 (6 bases). Trimming left V 2 bases short and J 1 base short, with 8 bases between. The CDR3 consists of 14 residues. Germline CDR1 MNHNY, CDR2 SVGAGI (reference sequence). As DNA, the CDR3 is TGTGCCAGCAGTTACGGCAGGGGTAACTATGGCTACACCTTC. Encoded protein: CASSYGRGNYGYTF.

The chain has TRBV28 and TRBJ1-6; D not certain. The CDR3 length is 19 residues. Germline CDR1 reads MDHEN; CDR2 reads SYDVKM. V was clipped by 5 bases and J by 7 bases, with 27 bases between them. The CDR3 DNA reads as TGTGCCAGCAGTCAAACCACCTACCCCCGGACTTCCCAAAATTCACCCCTCCACTTT. It is translated as CASSQTTYPRTSQNSPLHF.

V gene TRBV10-1 combines with J gene TRBJ2-1; D uncertain. V gave up 6 bases and J gave up 10 bases, with 22 bases separating them. Looked up from germline, CDR1 is WNHNN and CDR2 is SYGVQD (reference sequence). This CDR3 contains 15 residues. The CDR3 nucleotides read TGCGCCAGCAGGGAAGACATGACCCTCTGGTGGGAGCAGTTCTTC. Translating gives CASREDMTLWWEQFF.

The CDR3 nucleotides read TGTGCCAGCAGCTTCACAGGGGGTAGCAATGAGCAGTTCTTC. It codes for CASSFTGGSNEQFF. The chain links TRBV5-6 to TRBJ2-1, with 8 bases matching TRBD1. The CDR3 is made up of 14 amino acids. J gave up 6 bases and V 2 bases, and 4 bases lay outside the gene matches. The V gene's germline CDR1 is SGHDT and CDR2 YYEEEE.

This chain links TRBV6-1 with TRBJ2-3; D may be TRBD2 (6 bases). Trimming left V 0 bases short and J 3 bases short, with 16 bases between. CDR1 is MNHNS, CDR2 SASEGT, per germline. This CDR3 comprises 17 residues. CDR3 loop: CASSEAILALRTDTQYF. In DNA form, the CDR3 reads TGTGCCAGCAGTGAAGCAATACTAGCTTTGAGGACAGATACGCAGTATTTT.

The table lists this clone with a few counts. The genes are TRBV2 and TRBJ2-5, with 13 bases matching TRBD2. Germline trimming cut 8 bases from V and 5 bases from J; bases unmatched to any gene: 2. CDR3 length: 13 amino acids. Per the germline V gene, CDR1 is SNHLY and CDR2 is FYNNEI. The CDR3 sequence is CASGLAGEETQYF. Written as DNA, the CDR3 is TGTGCCAGCGGACTAGCGGGGGAGGAGACCCAGTACTTC.

The rearrangement links TRBV10-3 to TRBJ2-7; D may be TRBD1 (6 bases). The CDR3 covers 14 residues. The germline CDR1 and CDR2 sequences are ENHRY and SYGVKD. The ends were cut back, 3 bases at V and 3 bases at J, with 12 bases in the middle. This CDR3 reads CAISDPGQYYEQYF. CDR3 DNA: TGTGCCATCAGTGATCCAGGACAGTACTACGAGCAGTACTTC.

The genes are TRBV2 and TRBJ2-7, with a tentative D call TRBD2 (6 bases). V shed 4 bases and J shed 2 bases, with 12 bases lying between them. The CDR3 totals 14 residues. Germline CDR1 is SNHLY and CDR2 is FYNNEI. The CDR3 DNA follows: TGTGCCAGCAGTGTCCGGGCGGGGCCCTACGAGCAGTACTTC. As protein: CASSVRAGPYEQYF.

The chain uses TRBV7-6 and TRBJ2-3; the D gene is possibly TRBD1 (7 bases). V lost 4 bases and J 7 bases, leaving 24 bases between the germline ends. The V gene's germline CDR1 is SGHVS and CDR2 FNYEAQ. The CDR3 runs to 17 residues. The CDR3 loop reads CASSSRTGREDLNTQYF. The CDR3 DNA sequence: TGTGCCAGCAGCTCAAGGACAGGCAGGGAGGATTTGAATACGCAGTATTTT.

The rearrangement links TRBV5-5 to TRBJ2-7, with a weak D call TRBD1 (6 bases). This CDR3 region has 14 residues. The V and J ends lost 4 bases and 5 bases respectively, with 16 bases between them. The germline V gene has CDR1 SGHKS and CDR2 YYEKEE (reference sequence). Written as DNA, the CDR3 is TGTGCCAGCAGCCGAGAACAGGGCTTCCACGAGCAGTACTTC. It codes for CASSREQGFHEQYF.

V is TRBV28 and J is TRBJ1-5; maybe TRBD1 (5 bases). The CDR3 length is 14 residues. V lost 5 bases, J lost 5 bases, and 13 bases lay in between. Germline assignment: CDR1 MDHEN and CDR2 SYDVKM. This CDR3 reads CASSRNDRDQPQHF. The CDR3 region has the DNA TGTGCCAGCAGTCGAAACGACAGAGATCAGCCCCAGCATTTT.